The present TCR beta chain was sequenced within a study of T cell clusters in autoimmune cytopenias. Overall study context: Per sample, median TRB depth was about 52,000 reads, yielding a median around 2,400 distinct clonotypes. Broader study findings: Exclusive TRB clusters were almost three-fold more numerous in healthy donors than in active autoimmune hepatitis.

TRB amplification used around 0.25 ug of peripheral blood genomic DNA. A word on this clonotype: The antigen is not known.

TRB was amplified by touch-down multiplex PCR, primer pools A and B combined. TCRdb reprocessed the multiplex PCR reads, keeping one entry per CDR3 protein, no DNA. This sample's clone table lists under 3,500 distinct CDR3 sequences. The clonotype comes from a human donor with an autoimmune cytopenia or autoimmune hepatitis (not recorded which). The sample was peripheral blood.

The CDR3 spells CATSDLTSGRAPDTQYF. This rearrangement joins TRBV24-1 to TRBJ2-3; TCRdb designates TRBD2, a call that cannot be tested without DNA. Germline values: CDR1 KGHDR, CDR2 SFDVKD. The CDR3 contains 17 residues.